This paragraph covers one T cell receptor beta chain sequence. The antigen is not known. This record belongs to a study of beta chain features in type 1 diabetes. Overall study: Age, gender and cell yields were alike across patients and healthy donors.

The CDR3 extends over 16 amino acids. Germline V gene lookup returns CDR1 LGHNA and CDR2 YNFKEQ. All of the isolated RNA was reverse transcribed, so expressed TCRB transcripts were sequenced. Sequencing used immunoSEQ multiplex PCR; TCRdb keeps in-frame clones, though not all of them. Of hundreds of thousands of clones in the sample, roughly 12% were seen once. General observations from the study: There was a moderate but significant shortening of TCRB CDR3s in all four CD4+ subsets of Type 1 diabetes patients.

The V call is TRBV4-2, the J call TRBJ2-5, with 11 bases matching TRBD2. The J call may be mistaken, given a closer DNA end match to TRBJ2-7. The receptor comes from a man aged 18 to 35 in good health. Sequencing was carried out using naive CD4+ T cells from blood. CDR3 amino acids: CASSQAGTSGTYEQYF. In DNA, the CDR3 is TGTGCCAGCAGCCAGGCCGGGACTAGCGGAACCTACGAGCAGTACTTC.